Listed below are T cell receptor beta chains from one sample, sequenced in a study of blood T cell repertoires in COVID-19. Some clones are missing from TCRdb's copy, which holds only in-frame ones; the method was immunoSEQ multiplex PCR. The data show 400,000 to 450,000 clones, 85% to 90% seen once. The sequenced sample was PBMCs or T cells enriched from blood (not recorded which). The source is a man aged 30 to 39 who had recovered from COVID-19. The CDR3 runs from the conserved cysteine through the conserved F or W. The order of the fields is J gene, V gene, clone size, D gene, CDR3 DNA, CDR3 protein. A D gene is named only where the DNA matches it firmly. Clone size is shown for a subset of rows, as once, few, many or a class of expanded clone.

j_gene: TRBJ2-5; v_gene: TRBV27; abundance: .; d_gene: TRBD1; CDR3nt: TGTGCCAGCAAACAGGGGCCCGAGGGGACCCAGTACTTC; CDR3aa: CASKQGPEGTQYF
j_gene: TRBJ1-6; v_gene: TRBV28; abundance: .; d_gene: .; CDR3nt: TGTGCCAGCAGTTCCGACAGTTATAATTCACCCCTCCACTTT; CDR3aa: CASSSDSYNSPLHF
j_gene: TRBJ1-2; v_gene: TRBV19; abundance: .; d_gene: .; CDR3nt: TGTGCCAGTAGTATTTGGTTAGGGGCGCGCTATGGCTACACCTTC; CDR3aa: CASSIWLGARYGYTF
j_gene: TRBJ1-1; v_gene: TRBV11-2; abundance: once; d_gene: .; CDR3nt: TGTGCCAGCAGCCCAGGCACGGGATGGAGTGAAGCTTTCTTT; CDR3aa: CASSPGTGWSEAFF
j_gene: TRBJ2-7; v_gene: TRBV19; abundance: .; d_gene: TRBD2; CDR3nt: TGTGCCAGTAGTACACGGACTAGCAGATCCTCCTACGAGCAGTACTTC; CDR3aa: CASSTRTSRSSYEQYF
j_gene: TRBJ2-4; v_gene: TRBV19; abundance: .; d_gene: .; CDR3nt: TGTGCCAGTAGTATATCTGCGTTAGCCAAAAACATTCAGTACTTC; CDR3aa: CASSISALAKNIQYF
j_gene: TRBJ2-6; v_gene: TRBV27; abundance: .; d_gene: TRBD1; CDR3nt: TGTGCCAGCACCCACAGGGGGCCGGGGGCCAACGTCCTGACTTTC; CDR3aa: CASTHRGPGANVLTF
j_gene: TRBJ1-5; v_gene: TRBV11-2; abundance: few; d_gene: TRBD1; CDR3nt: TGTGCCAGCAGCTTAAACCGGGACAGGACTCAGCCCCAGCATTTT; CDR3aa: CASSLNRDRTQPQHF
j_gene: TRBJ2-5; v_gene: TRBV12-5; abundance: .; d_gene: TRBD2; CDR3nt: TGTGCTAGTGGCTCGAGGACTAGCGGGCAAGAGACCCAGTACTTC; CDR3aa: CASGSRTSGQETQYF
j_gene: TRBJ2-7; v_gene: TRBV7-2; abundance: .; d_gene: TRBD2; CDR3nt: TGTGCCAGCAGCCAAGGACTAGATGGCTACGAGCAGTACTTC; CDR3aa: CASSQGLDGYEQYF
j_gene: TRBJ2-3; v_gene: TRBV4-1; abundance: .; d_gene: TRBD2; CDR3nt: TGCGCCAGCAGCCAATGGCGGGAGCGGGGAACAGATACGCAGTATTTT; CDR3aa: CASSQWRERGTDTQYF
j_gene: TRBJ2-7; v_gene: TRBV19; abundance: .; d_gene: TRBD1; CDR3nt: TGTGCCAGTAGTATAGGGCCGGGGACAGGCTACGAGCAGTACTTC; CDR3aa: CASSIGPGTGYEQYF
j_gene: TRBJ1-2; v_gene: TRBV15; abundance: .; d_gene: TRBD1; CDR3nt: TGTGCCACCAGCAGAGGGACAGCCGGGACAGGGTTTGATCTCCATGGCTACACCTTC; CDR3aa: CATSRGTAGTGFDLHGYTF
j_gene: TRBJ2-3; v_gene: TRBV2; abundance: .; d_gene: TRBD1; CDR3nt: TGTGCCAGCAGCTCACAGGGGGCTAGTGCAGATACGCAGTATTTT; CDR3aa: CASSSQGASADTQYF
j_gene: TRBJ1-2; v_gene: TRBV28; abundance: .; d_gene: .; CDR3nt: TGTGCCATCTGGATGGGGAGCAACTATGGCTACACCTTC; CDR3aa: CAIWMGSNYGYTF
j_gene: TRBJ1-1; v_gene: TRBV3-1/TRBV3-2; abundance: .; d_gene: .; CDR3nt: TGTGCCAGCAGCCAACGGAGAAGATCAACAATTCCCACTGAAGCTTTCTTT; CDR3aa: CASSQRRRSTIPTEAFF
j_gene: TRBJ2-2; v_gene: TRBV11-2; abundance: .; d_gene: .; CDR3nt: TGTGCCAGCAGCCAAACCCTCCTTGGTGGGAGGCGTGGCACCGGGGAGCTGTTTTTT; CDR3aa: CASSQTLLGGRRGTGELFF
j_gene: TRBJ1-1; v_gene: TRBV18; abundance: .; d_gene: .; CDR3nt: TGTGCCAGCTCACCACCCGGGGTTCGGAACACTGAAGCTTTCTTT; CDR3aa: CASSPPGVRNTEAFF
j_gene: TRBJ2-2; v_gene: TRBV18; abundance: .; d_gene: TRBD1; CDR3nt: TGTGCCAGCTCACCCCCCGGGACAGGGGGCGCCGGGGAGCTGTTTTTT; CDR3aa: CASSPPGTGGAGELFF
j_gene: TRBJ2-1; v_gene: TRBV3-1/TRBV3-2; abundance: .; d_gene: TRBD2; CDR3nt: TGTGCCAGCAGCCAAAAACTAGCGGGAATCTCTGCGAATGAGCAGTTCTTC; CDR3aa: CASSQKLAGISANEQFF
j_gene: TRBJ1-2; v_gene: TRBV5-1; abundance: .; d_gene: .; CDR3nt: TGCGCCAGCAGCCCTAACCCGGATCCGGGGAACTATGGCTACACCTTC; CDR3aa: CASSPNPDPGNYGYTF
j_gene: TRBJ2-7; v_gene: TRBV18; abundance: few; d_gene: TRBD1; CDR3nt: TGTGCCAGCTCACAGGGGGCGCCGGGCTACGAGCAGTACTTC; CDR3aa: CASSQGAPGYEQYF
j_gene: TRBJ2-7; v_gene: TRBV15; abundance: .; d_gene: .; CDR3nt: TGTGCCACCAGCAGGGACTACTACGAGCAGTACTTC; CDR3aa: CATSRDYYEQYF
j_gene: TRBJ2-3; v_gene: TRBV28; abundance: .; d_gene: TRBD2; CDR3nt: TGTGCCAGCAGTTCTCCTAGCGGGAGGGCCGCGGATACGCAGTATTTT; CDR3aa: CASSSPSGRAADTQYF
j_gene: TRBJ2-2; v_gene: TRBV11-2; abundance: once; d_gene: .; CDR3nt: TGTGCCAGCAGCTTAGATCCAGGGGGGACCGGGGAGCTGTTTTTT; CDR3aa: CASSLDPGGTGELFF
j_gene: TRBJ1-3; v_gene: TRBV7-2; abundance: .; d_gene: .; CDR3nt: TGTGCCAGCAGCTTGGCGGGTCTGGGGAACGGAAACACCATATATTTT; CDR3aa: CASSLAGLGNGNTIYF
j_gene: TRBJ2-3; v_gene: TRBV7-9; abundance: .; d_gene: TRBD2; CDR3nt: TGTGCCAGCAGCCCAAGATTTAGCGGGAGTGCAGATACGCAGTATTTT; CDR3aa: CASSPRFSGSADTQYF
j_gene: TRBJ2-1; v_gene: TRBV10-1; abundance: .; d_gene: TRBD2; CDR3nt: TGCGCCAGCAGTGAGTCGAGCGGGGCTTCCTACAATGAGCAGTTCTTC; CDR3aa: CASSESSGASYNEQFF
j_gene: TRBJ1-5; v_gene: TRBV12-3/TRBV12-4; abundance: .; d_gene: .; CDR3nt: TGTGCCAGCAGTAGCCCAAATCAGCCCCAGCATTTT; CDR3aa: CASSSPNQPQHF
j_gene: TRBJ2-3; v_gene: TRBV18; abundance: once; d_gene: .; CDR3nt: TGTGCCAGCGCTAGAAGGGACACTAGCACAGATACGCAGTATTTT; CDR3aa: CASARRDTSTDTQYF
j_gene: TRBJ2-7; v_gene: TRBV7-2; abundance: .; d_gene: .; CDR3nt: TGTGCCAGCAGGCGGACGGGGAGCTCCTACGAGCAGTACTTC; CDR3aa: CASRRTGSSYEQYF
j_gene: TRBJ1-5; v_gene: TRBV5-5; abundance: once; d_gene: .; CDR3nt: TGTGCCAGCAGCCCGGGACACCCCAATCAGCCCCAGCATTTT; CDR3aa: CASSPGHPNQPQHF
j_gene: TRBJ2-7; v_gene: TRBV30; abundance: .; d_gene: TRBD1; CDR3nt: TGTGCCTGGGACAGGGGGGGTCACGAGCAGTACTTC; CDR3aa: CAWDRGGHEQYF
j_gene: TRBJ2-1; v_gene: TRBV5-1; abundance: .; d_gene: .; CDR3nt: TGCGCCAGCAGCGCCAAAGACAGGTTCTCCTACAATGAGCAGTTCTTC; CDR3aa: CASSAKDRFSYNEQFF
j_gene: TRBJ1-5; v_gene: TRBV28; abundance: .; d_gene: .; CDR3nt: TGTGCCAGCAGGGTTGGGCTTCTTGGTCAGCCCCAGCATTTT; CDR3aa: CASRVGLLGQPQHF
j_gene: TRBJ1-5; v_gene: TRBV30; abundance: .; d_gene: .; CDR3nt: TGTGCCTGGAGTGGGACTGTTAATCAGCCCCAGCATTTT; CDR3aa: CAWSGTVNQPQHF
j_gene: TRBJ2-1; v_gene: TRBV29-1; abundance: .; d_gene: TRBD1; CDR3nt: TGCAGCGTAGCGGGACAGGGGGCGAACAATGAGCAGTTCTTC; CDR3aa: CSVAGQGANNEQFF
j_gene: TRBJ2-7; v_gene: TRBV28; abundance: .; d_gene: .; CDR3nt: TGTGCCAGCAGTTTCATTACGGAGAGCTCCTACGAGCAGTACTTC; CDR3aa: CASSFITESSYEQYF
j_gene: TRBJ2-7; v_gene: TRBV7-3; abundance: .; d_gene: TRBD2; CDR3nt: TGTGCCAGCAGCTCAGGACTAGCGGGATCCCACGAGCAGTACTTC; CDR3aa: CASSSGLAGSHEQYF
j_gene: TRBJ1-4; v_gene: TRBV5-1; abundance: .; d_gene: .; CDR3nt: TGCGCCAGCAGCTCGGCCAGGGGAGGGACTAATGAAAAACTGTTTTTT; CDR3aa: CASSSARGGTNEKLFF
j_gene: TRBJ1-1; v_gene: TRBV9; abundance: .; d_gene: .; CDR3nt: TGTGCCAGCAGCGTAGGAGGGCGGGTGAACACTGAAGCTTTCTTT; CDR3aa: CASSVGGRVNTEAFF
j_gene: TRBJ1-2; v_gene: TRBV7-2; abundance: .; d_gene: .; CDR3nt: TGTGCCAGCAGCTTCAGGGTTACTAACTATGGCTACACCTTC; CDR3aa: CASSFRVTNYGYTF
j_gene: TRBJ1-1; v_gene: TRBV30; abundance: .; d_gene: .; CDR3nt: TGTGCCTGGAGTGTACCCAGAATGAACACTGAAGCTTTCTTT; CDR3aa: CAWSVPRMNTEAFF
j_gene: TRBJ1-5; v_gene: TRBV28; abundance: .; d_gene: .; CDR3nt: TGTGCCAGCAGAGAAATGGGCAGGGCGGATCAGCCCCAGCATTTT; CDR3aa: CASREMGRADQPQHF
j_gene: TRBJ2-5; v_gene: TRBV15; abundance: .; d_gene: .; CDR3nt: TGTGCCACCAGCCAAGAGAGGCAACAAGAGACCCAGTACTTC; CDR3aa: CATSQERQQETQYF
j_gene: TRBJ1-5; v_gene: TRBV7-9; abundance: .; d_gene: .; CDR3nt: TGTGCCAGCAGCCCAGACGCCACAGGGCAGCCCCAGCATTTT; CDR3aa: CASSPDATGQPQHF
j_gene: TRBJ2-1; v_gene: TRBV5-1; abundance: .; d_gene: .; CDR3nt: TGCGCCAGCAGCTTGGTTGGGGGGAGCTCCTACAATGAGCAGTTCTTC; CDR3aa: CASSLVGGSSYNEQFF
j_gene: TRBJ2-5; v_gene: TRBV7-6; abundance: .; d_gene: TRBD2; CDR3nt: TGTGCCAGCAGCCGGGGGGTAGCGGGACCACAAGAGACCCAGTACTTC; CDR3aa: CASSRGVAGPQETQYF
j_gene: TRBJ2-2; v_gene: TRBV4-1; abundance: .; d_gene: .; CDR3nt: TGCGCCAGCAGCCAAGTCGTGATGGCGTCGGGCACCGGGGAGCTGTTTTTT; CDR3aa: CASSQVVMASGTGELFF
j_gene: TRBJ1-1; v_gene: TRBV30; abundance: once; d_gene: TRBD1; CDR3nt: TGTGCCTGGCAGGGGGCTAACACTGAAGCTTTCTTT; CDR3aa: CAWQGANTEAFF
j_gene: TRBJ2-1; v_gene: TRBV29-1; abundance: .; d_gene: TRBD2; CDR3nt: TGCAGCGTTGAGACTAGCGAGTACAATGAGCAGTTCTTC; CDR3aa: CSVETSEYNEQFF
j_gene: TRBJ2-5; v_gene: TRBV11-3; abundance: .; d_gene: TRBD1; CDR3nt: TGTGCCAGCAGCTTAGGGGGTCGGGGACAGCGGAACCAAGAGACCCAGTACTTC; CDR3aa: CASSLGGRGQRNQETQYF
j_gene: TRBJ2-7; v_gene: TRBV13; abundance: .; d_gene: TRBD2; CDR3nt: TGTGCCAGCAGCTTCTTAGCGGGCGAGCAGTACTTC; CDR3aa: CASSFLAGEQYF
j_gene: TRBJ2-1; v_gene: TRBV10-1; abundance: .; d_gene: TRBD2; CDR3nt: TGCGCCAGCAGTGCCGGGAGGGACCTCGGTGGCAATGAGCAGTTCTTC; CDR3aa: CASSAGRDLGGNEQFF
j_gene: TRBJ1-5; v_gene: TRBV3-1/TRBV3-2; abundance: .; d_gene: .; CDR3nt: TGTGCCAGCAGCCGGGGGGGGAGCAATCAGCCCCAGCATTTT; CDR3aa: CASSRGGSNQPQHF
j_gene: TRBJ2-1; v_gene: TRBV5-3; abundance: .; d_gene: .; CDR3nt: TGTGTCAGAAGCCCACCTAAAACGAGATCCTACAATGAGCAGTTCTTC; CDR3aa: CVRSPPKTRSYNEQFF
j_gene: TRBJ2-5; v_gene: TRBV19; abundance: .; d_gene: .; CDR3nt: TGTGCCAGTAGACGGACAGTAGGGGCCCAAGAGACCCAGTACTTC; CDR3aa: CASRRTVGAQETQYF
j_gene: TRBJ1-3; v_gene: TRBV5-1; abundance: once; d_gene: .; CDR3nt: TGCGCCAGCAGCCGCCAGTGGGGAAACACCATATATTTT; CDR3aa: CASSRQWGNTIYF